This T cell receptor beta chain was obtained from a study of cytomegalovirus exposure and HLA in healthy donors. PCR involved 60 Vbeta and 13 Jbeta primers. Only in-frame clones appear in the TCRdb table, and some are missing; sequencing was by immunoSEQ multiplex PCR. Found here are approximately 100,000 clones, 65% to 75% of them singletons; the top ten hold 1.9%. V dropped 0 bases and J dropped 11; count of bases not matched to a gene: 6. CDR1 and CDR2 (germline): LGHNA, YNFKEQ. The CDR3 contains 15 residues. As to this clone: Its antigen is unknown.

Study outcomes and limitations: CMV serostatus was the only recorded immune exposure for donors.

The receptor was derived from a woman aged 40 to 50 in good health and CMV-seronegative. The sequenced sample was PBMCs. This chain uses TRBV4-2 with TRBJ2-1; 11 bases fit TRBD2. The CDR3 DNA sequence: TGTGCCAGCAGCCAAGAAGGGGTAGCGGGAGGGCAGCAGTTCTTC. It specifies CASSQEGVAGGQQFF.